This T cell receptor (beta chain) was documented in a study of beta chain features in type 1 diabetes. Comments on this clone: Its cognate antigen is unknown.

CDR3 length: 20 amino acids. Germline CDR1 reads MDHEN; CDR2 reads SYDVKM. V was clipped by 6 bases and J by 0 bases, with 27 bases between them. Study-wide results and caveats: More deletions and fewer insertions at VDJ junctions were seen in type 1 diabetes patients.

cDNA synthesis used the whole RNA isolate, giving expressed TCRB sequences. Sequencing was performed with immunoSEQ multiplex PCR; in TCRdb, only in-frame clones are kept and a portion is missing. The table shows about 620,000 clones, with around 16% occurring only once. The chain has TRBV28 and TRBJ1-5; D may be TRBD1 (6 bases). Sequencing was performed on naive CD4+ T cells from blood. The TCR comes from a man aged 18 to 29 in good health. The CDR3 DNA follows: TGTGCCAGCAGCCGCCCCAGCAGGGGACTTGTATCTAATAGCAATCAGCCCCAGCATTTT. It codes for CASSRPSRGLVSNSNQPQHF.